This TCR beta chain was obtained from a study of blood T cell repertoires in COVID-19 (dated by TCRdb to 2019 to 2021). For context, the study as a whole: Samples covering the acute and convalescent phases of COVID-19 were provided by collaborators in the United States, Italy and Spain. The repertoires were released in a freely available public database intended as a resource for research on the immune response to SARS-CoV-2. The samples were drawn from two sources: the first 160 participants of the ongoing ImmuneRACE study, and 1,000 to 1,500 subjects contributed by 6 global collaborators. Deeply sampled blood TCRbeta repertoires from subjects exposed to, actively infected with, or recovered from COVID-19 were included in the dataset. Sample metadata almost always included a de-identified subject ID, COVID-19 status, age in years and sex. Where HLA class I and class II types were available, the types were taken from metadata supplied by the sample provider, not from assay-based typing. The prospective study material was composed of cDNA or gDNA derived from T cells, B-cell-depleted T cells, or PBMCs. Paper-wide results and their limitations: The amount of clinical and demographic metadata varied by source and participant and was provided uncurated.

Trimming accounts for 1 base at V and 6 bases at J, while the number of junction bases matched to no gene is 4. CDR1 and CDR2 are read off the germline V gene as SGHRS and YFSETQ. CDR3 length: 15 amino acids, cysteine to phenylalanine. The CDR3 DNA has 45 bases and is translated from base 1. TCRbeta CDR3 regions were amplified from genomic DNA by means of the immunoSEQ Assay, a bias-controlled multiplex PCR. The paper's processing steps were these. Within the assay, amplification of reference gene primers was used to estimate how many nucleated cells each sample contained. Sequence reads were collapsed and filtered to measure the absolute abundance of every unique TCRbeta CDR3 rearrangement. For each sample, productive Simpson clonality was calculated by taking the square root of Simpson's diversity index across productive rearrangements. TCRdb stores this immuneACCESS table with in-frame sequences only. Part of the clones is absent; in the studies checked, under half of the shortfall reflects unresolved V genes, and no reason is known for the rest. V and J calls and clone size are given by that table; D and trimming were obtained from the DNA. Within this sample are 450,000 to 500,000 clones, with roughly 87% of them counted one time only. Of the sample, 0.7% falls within the top ten clones.

For this clone: Its antigen remains unidentified. No much larger clone is present one base from it, and per-base qualities are unavailable.

Participants in the prospective study were aged roughly 18 to 100 years, lived in 20 to 30 United States geographic areas, and enrolled through a virtual design. In the prospective study, participants were assigned to cohorts based on the clinical history participants reported in a screening survey and a study questionnaire. ImmuneRACE Cohort 3 recovered participants were defined by two consecutive negative NP/OP PCR tests, healthcare professional clearance, or symptom resolution. In the prospective study, mobile phlebotomists collected whole blood, serum and a nasopharyngeal or oropharyngeal swab from each participant. Over a roughly two-month period, participants in the prospective study had the option of providing additional blood draws and questionnaires. Prospective study blood samples were shipped either frozen or at room temperature before DNA extraction.

The sequence joins TRBV5-1 to TRBJ2-7; TRBD2 aligns with 13 central bases. The TCR comes from a woman under 30 who had recovered from COVID-19. Sequenced: PBMCs or T cells enriched from blood (not recorded which). The CDR3 protein: CASSLTSGGAGEQYF. The nucleotide sequence is given as TGCGCCAGCAGCTTGACTAGCGGGGGGGCCGGCGAGCAGTACTTC.